This is a list of T cell receptor beta chains from one sample in a study of circulating and synovial CD4+ cells in juvenile arthritis. Data came from immunoSEQ multiplex PCR; TCRdb stores just in-frame clones and leaves some out. The sample has 32,000 or so clones; roughly 96% are singletons. Sequenced input: CD4+ T cells from blood. The receptors were sampled from a human donor with juvenile idiopathic arthritis. CDR3s include the opening cysteine and the closing phenylalanine or tryptophan. Fields, in order: D gene, clone size, J gene, V gene, CDR3 DNA, CDR3 protein. A D gene is named only where the DNA matches it firmly. Clone size is given for some rows only: seen once, a few or many times, or a class if the clone is expanded.

d_gene: .; abundance: .; j_gene: TRBJ2-4; v_gene: TRBV11-2; CDR3nt: TGTGCCAGCAGCTTAGGCGTCAAAAACATTCAGTACTTC; CDR3aa: CASSLGVKNIQYF
d_gene: TRBD2; abundance: .; j_gene: TRBJ2-3; v_gene: TRBV5-1; CDR3nt: TGCGCCAGCAGCATTCTGGAGGGAACTAGCGGGAGGGCCAGAGATACGCAGTATTTT; CDR3aa: CASSILEGTSGRARDTQYF
d_gene: .; abundance: .; j_gene: TRBJ1-2; v_gene: TRBV5-5; CDR3nt: TGTGCCAGCAGGGAAGCGGCCTCGGACTATGGGGGCTACACCTTC; CDR3aa: CASREAASDYGGYTF
d_gene: .; abundance: .; j_gene: TRBJ2-7; v_gene: TRBV4-3; CDR3nt: TGCGCCAGCAGCCAAGGGACACGGTCCTACGGGCAGTACTTC; CDR3aa: CASSQGTRSYGQYF
d_gene: .; abundance: once; j_gene: TRBJ1-2; v_gene: TRBV21-1; CDR3nt: TGTGCCAGCAGCAAAGTAGAGACAGGGGGCGCCAGATATGGCTACACCTTC; CDR3aa: CASSKVETGGARYGYTF
d_gene: TRBD2; abundance: .; j_gene: TRBJ2-1; v_gene: TRBV10-3; CDR3nt: TGTGCCATCAGTGAGTCATGGGCGGGAGGGGGATACAATGAGCAGTTCTTC; CDR3aa: CAISESWAGGGYNEQFF
d_gene: TRBD2; abundance: .; j_gene: TRBJ2-3; v_gene: TRBV7-2; CDR3nt: TGTGCCAGCAGCTTGGGACTAACACGAAATGCCCAAGAGACGCAGTATTTT; CDR3aa: CASSLGLTRNAQETQYF
d_gene: TRBD1; abundance: .; j_gene: TRBJ1-1; v_gene: TRBV5-4; CDR3nt: TGTGCCAGCACGACAGGGGAATATTTCGGCGAAGCTTTCTTT; CDR3aa: CASTTGEYFGEAFF
d_gene: .; abundance: .; j_gene: TRBJ2-7; v_gene: TRBV7-2; CDR3nt: TGTGCCAGCAGCTTACCGGGTTTTTACGAGCAGTACTTC; CDR3aa: CASSLPGFYEQYF
d_gene: .; abundance: .; j_gene: TRBJ2-2; v_gene: TRBV28; CDR3nt: TGTGCCAGCAGAGCACAGGGAAAGGTCAAGACCGGGGAGCTGTTTTTT; CDR3aa: CASRAQGKVKTGELFF
d_gene: TRBD1; abundance: .; j_gene: TRBJ2-7; v_gene: TRBV19; CDR3nt: TGTGCCAGTAGTACCTCCAGGGGGCGATTATACGAGCAGTACTTC; CDR3aa: CASSTSRGRLYEQYF
d_gene: TRBD2; abundance: .; j_gene: TRBJ2-3; v_gene: TRBV7-2; CDR3nt: TGTGCCAGCAGCCCACTAGCGGGCAGTGCAGATACGCAGTATTTT; CDR3aa: CASSPLAGSADTQYF
d_gene: .; abundance: .; j_gene: TRBJ2-7; v_gene: TRBV19; CDR3nt: TGTGCCAGTGGACTGAGAGAATTCCCCTACGAGCAGTACTTC; CDR3aa: CASGLREFPYEQYF
d_gene: TRBD2; abundance: .; j_gene: TRBJ2-7; v_gene: TRBV19; CDR3nt: TGTGCCAGTAGTACCGCCTCGAGCGGGAGCTTCAACGAGCAGTACTTC; CDR3aa: CASSTASSGSFNEQYF
d_gene: TRBD2; abundance: .; j_gene: TRBJ2-1; v_gene: TRBV7-3; CDR3nt: TGTGCCAGCAGCGCCGGACTAGCGGGGGAGGAGCAGTTCTTC; CDR3aa: CASSAGLAGEEQFF
d_gene: TRBD2; abundance: once; j_gene: TRBJ2-1; v_gene: TRBV10-3; CDR3nt: TGTGCCATCAGGCGGGAGGGCCGGGGATACAATGAGCAGTTCTTC; CDR3aa: CAIRREGRGYNEQFF
d_gene: .; abundance: .; j_gene: TRBJ2-3; v_gene: TRBV19; CDR3nt: TGTGCCAGTAGTATAGCGGGACTCCTCGAGGATACGCAGTATTTT; CDR3aa: CASSIAGLLEDTQYF
d_gene: .; abundance: .; j_gene: TRBJ2-6; v_gene: TRBV5-1; CDR3nt: TGCGCCAGCAGCTTGGAGCCTGGGGCCAACGTCCTGACTTTC; CDR3aa: CASSLEPGANVLTF
d_gene: TRBD2; abundance: .; j_gene: TRBJ2-3; v_gene: TRBV4-3; CDR3nt: TGCGCCAGCAGCCAAGAGGCCGGGACTAGCGCCACAGATACGCAGTATTTT; CDR3aa: CASSQEAGTSATDTQYF
d_gene: TRBD2; abundance: once; j_gene: TRBJ2-7; v_gene: TRBV7-9; CDR3nt: TGTGCCAGCACTAAATCGGGGGGCTACGAGCAGTACTTC; CDR3aa: CASTKSGGYEQYF
d_gene: .; abundance: once; j_gene: TRBJ1-1; v_gene: TRBV7-2; CDR3nt: TGTGCCAGCAGCACCACCGCGACGGGTCTGAACACTGAAGCTTTCTTT; CDR3aa: CASSTTATGLNTEAFF
d_gene: .; abundance: .; j_gene: TRBJ2-2; v_gene: TRBV6-6; CDR3nt: TGTGCCAGCAGCTCCGGGAACACCGGGGAGCTGTTTTTT; CDR3aa: CASSSGNTGELFF
d_gene: TRBD2; abundance: .; j_gene: TRBJ2-1; v_gene: TRBV7-2; CDR3nt: TGTGCCAGCAGCCCCGGTAAGCGGGGAGAGGGTGAGCAGTTCTTC; CDR3aa: CASSPGKRGEGEQFF
d_gene: .; abundance: .; j_gene: TRBJ2-1; v_gene: TRBV10-1; CDR3nt: TGCGCCAGCAGTGAGTCAGGAGGTGTCAATGAGCAGTTCTTC; CDR3aa: CASSESGGVNEQFF
d_gene: .; abundance: .; j_gene: TRBJ1-2; v_gene: TRBV2; CDR3nt: TGTGCCAGCAGTGTGGGGAGGGAAGGCTACACCTTC; CDR3aa: CASSVGREGYTF
d_gene: TRBD2; abundance: .; j_gene: TRBJ2-2; v_gene: TRBV30; CDR3nt: TGTGCCTGGAGTAGTTCCGGGACTAGCGGCGGGGAGCTGTTTTTT; CDR3aa: CAWSSSGTSGGELFF
d_gene: .; abundance: .; j_gene: TRBJ2-7; v_gene: TRBV28; CDR3nt: TGTGCCAGCAGTAGGGGTTCCAGCTCCTACGAGCAGTACTTC; CDR3aa: CASSRGSSSYEQYF
d_gene: .; abundance: .; j_gene: TRBJ2-3; v_gene: TRBV28; CDR3nt: TGTGCCAGCAGTCCACAAACTAGGGGCACAGATACGCAGTATTTT; CDR3aa: CASSPQTRGTDTQYF
d_gene: TRBD2; abundance: once; j_gene: TRBJ2-2; v_gene: TRBV9; CDR3nt: TGTGCCAGCAGCGTGGGGGGGAGGACGGGCACCGGGGAGCTGTTTTTT; CDR3aa: CASSVGGRTGTGELFF
d_gene: TRBD1; abundance: once; j_gene: TRBJ2-7; v_gene: TRBV28; CDR3nt: TGTGCCAGCAGTGAGACAGGGGGCGGCTACGAGCAGTACTTC; CDR3aa: CASSETGGGYEQYF
d_gene: .; abundance: .; j_gene: TRBJ2-7; v_gene: TRBV19; CDR3nt: TGTGCCAGTAGAATGGGGGCCTCTTACTACGAGCAGTACTTC; CDR3aa: CASRMGASYYEQYF